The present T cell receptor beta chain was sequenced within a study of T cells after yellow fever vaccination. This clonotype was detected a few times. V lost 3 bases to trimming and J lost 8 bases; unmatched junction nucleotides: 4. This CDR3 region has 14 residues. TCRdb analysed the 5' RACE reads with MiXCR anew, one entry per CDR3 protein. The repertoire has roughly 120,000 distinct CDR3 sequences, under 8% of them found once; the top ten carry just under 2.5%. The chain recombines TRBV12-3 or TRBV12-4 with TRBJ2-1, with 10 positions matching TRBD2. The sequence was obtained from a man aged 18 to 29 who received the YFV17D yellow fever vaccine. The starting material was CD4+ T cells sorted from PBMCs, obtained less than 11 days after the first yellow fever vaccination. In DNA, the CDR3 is TGTGCCAGCAGTTTTAGCGGGGGGAGGGATGAGCAGTTCTTC. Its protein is CASSFSGGRDEQFF.